This TCR beta chain came from a study of blood T cell repertoires in COVID-19. Background on the study: The United States, Italy and Spain were the sources of the acute and convalescent COVID-19 samples. T cells, B-cell-depleted T cells, or PBMCs supplied cDNA or gDNA.

The CDR3 is 15 amino acids. V was clipped by 6 bases and J by 2 bases, with 16 bases between them. Germline V gene data show CDR1 as LNHDA and CDR2 as SQIVND (reference sequence). Original data processing: Counts of nucleated cells, estimated from reference gene primer amplification, were obtained. Measured with immunoSEQ multiplex PCR; TCRdb has only the in-frame clones, and not every one. V, J and clone size reflect that table, while D and trimming were determined from the DNA. The repertoire holds about 150,000 clones, with approximately 92% as singletons. The sequence was collected from a woman aged 60-75 years with active COVID-19. The sequenced sample was peripheral blood. The chain couples TRBV19 to TRBJ1-2; tentative D call: TRBD1 (6 bases). CDR3 coding DNA: TGTGCCAGTAGGATGTCCGGGACAACGAACTATGGCTACACCTTC. Translated, it gives CASRMSGTTNYGYTF.